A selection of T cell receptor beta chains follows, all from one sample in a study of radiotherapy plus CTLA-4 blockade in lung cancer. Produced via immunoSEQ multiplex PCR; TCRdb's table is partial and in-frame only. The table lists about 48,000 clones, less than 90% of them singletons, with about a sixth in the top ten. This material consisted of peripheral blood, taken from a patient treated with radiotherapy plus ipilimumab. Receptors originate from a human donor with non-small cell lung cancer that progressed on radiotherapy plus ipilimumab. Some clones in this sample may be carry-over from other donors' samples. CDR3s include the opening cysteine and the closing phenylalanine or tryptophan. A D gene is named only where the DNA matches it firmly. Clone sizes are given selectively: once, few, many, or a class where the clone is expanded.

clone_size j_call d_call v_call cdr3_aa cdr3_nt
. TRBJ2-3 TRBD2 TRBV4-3 CASSLKVGTGRGETDTQYF TGCGCCAGCAGCCTAAAGGTTGGGACGGGGCGGGGGGAGACAGATACGCAGTATTTT
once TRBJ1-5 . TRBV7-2 CASSPRQRNQPQHF TGTGCCAGCAGCCCCCGACAACGCAATCAGCCCCAGCATTTT
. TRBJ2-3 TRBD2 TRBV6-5 CASGSSGSGTDTQYF TGTGCCAGCGGCAGTAGCGGGAGTGGGACAGATACGCAGTATTTT
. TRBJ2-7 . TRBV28 CASSSTLMSSYEQYF TGTGCCAGCAGTTCCACCTTGATGAGCTCCTACGAGCAGTACTTC
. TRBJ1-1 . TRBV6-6 CASSYAAGLAFF TGTGCCAGCAGTTACGCGGCAGGGTTGGCTTTCTTT
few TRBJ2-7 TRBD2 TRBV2 CASSVAGAVPYF TGTGCCAGCAGTGTAGCGGGGGCGGTTCCGTACTTC
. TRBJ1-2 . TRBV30 CAWMENYGYTF TGTGCCTGGATGGAGAACTATGGCTACACCTTC
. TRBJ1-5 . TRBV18 CASSPRSPRSDQPQHF TGTGCCAGCTCACCCCGGTCTCCAAGAAGTGATCAGCCCCAGCATTTT
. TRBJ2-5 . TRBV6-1 CASSESGDSPIRQETQYF TGTGCCAGCAGTGAAAGTGGTGACAGCCCGATAAGACAAGAGACCCAGTACTTC
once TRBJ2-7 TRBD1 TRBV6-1 CASSVTGVQAHEQYF TGTGCCAGCAGTGTCACAGGGGTTCAAGCCCACGAGCAGTACTTC
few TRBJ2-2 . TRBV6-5 CASRGSGNGELFF TGTGCCAGCAGGGGGTCAGGGAACGGGGAGCTGTTTTTT
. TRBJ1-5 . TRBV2 CASSEQGTGNQPQHF TGTGCCAGCAGTGAACAGGGTACAGGCAATCAGCCCCAGCATTTT
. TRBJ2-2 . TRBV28 CASSDFGLGNTGELFF TGTGCCAGCAGTGATTTTGGACTTGGGAACACCGGGGAGCTGTTTTTT
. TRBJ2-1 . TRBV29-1 CSAFTGLEQFF TGCAGCGCCTTTACAGGGCTTGAGCAGTTCTTC
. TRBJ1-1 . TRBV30 CAWTRVPLMNTEAFF TGTGCCTGGACGAGGGTGCCCCTAATGAACACTGAAGCTTTCTTT
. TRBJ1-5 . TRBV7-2 CASSLAPGGGQPQHF TGTGCCAGCAGCTTAGCCCCGGGGGGCGGCCAGCCCCAGCATTTT
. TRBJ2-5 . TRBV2 CASSFWEGGLETQYF TGTGCCAGCAGTTTTTGGGAGGGGGGTTTGGAGACCCAGTACTTC
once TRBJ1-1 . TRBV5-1 CASSLGLVLNTEAFF TGCGCCAGCAGCTTGGGTCTCGTCTTGAACACTGAAGCTTTCTTT
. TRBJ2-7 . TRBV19 CASSPRTPLGEQYF TGTGCCAGTAGTCCTCGGACACCTTTGGGCGAGCAGTACTTC
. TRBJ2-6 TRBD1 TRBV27 CASSLLGQGAPGANVLTF TGTGCCAGCAGTTTATTGGGACAGGGGGCCCCTGGGGCCAACGTCCTGACTTTC
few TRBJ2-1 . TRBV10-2 CASSAVNEQFF TGCGCCAGCAGTGCGGTAAATGAGCAGTTCTTC
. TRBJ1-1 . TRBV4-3 CASSQDRLFSFEAFF TGCGCCAGCAGCCAAGATCGGTTATTTTCCTTTGAAGCTTTCTTT
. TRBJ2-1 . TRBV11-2 CASSFGSGSYNEQFF TGTGCCAGCAGCTTTGGTAGCGGCTCCTACAATGAGCAGTTCTTC
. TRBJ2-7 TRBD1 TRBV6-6 CASSLRQGHYEQYF TGTGCCAGCAGTCTTCGACAGGGGCACTACGAGCAGTACTTC
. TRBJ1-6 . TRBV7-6 CASSGGNSPLHF TGTGCCAGCTCGGGGGGCAATTCACCCCTCCACTTT
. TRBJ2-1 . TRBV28 CASSFGLADPALMSYNEQFF TGTGCCAGCAGTTTTGGCTTAGCCGATCCAGCCCTTATGTCCTACAATGAGCAGTTCTTC
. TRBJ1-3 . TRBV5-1 CASSLSGTPSGNTIYF TGCGCCAGCAGCTTATCCGGGACACCCTCTGGAAACACCATATATTTT
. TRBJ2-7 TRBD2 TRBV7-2 CASSLNGRRIGHEQYF TGTGCCAGCAGCTTAAACGGGAGGCGGATAGGGCACGAGCAGTACTTC
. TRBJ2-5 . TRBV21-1 CASSKEGPQGIKETQYF TGTGCCAGCAGCAAAGAAGGCCCCCAGGGGATTAAAGAGACCCAGTACTTC
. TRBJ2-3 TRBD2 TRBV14 CASSPFRLAGGSTDTQYF TGTGCCAGCAGCCCTTTCCGACTAGCGGGGGGGAGCACAGATACGCAGTATTTT
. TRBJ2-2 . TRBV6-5 CASSYFSGYTGELFF TGTGCCAGCAGTTACTTCAGCGGTTACACCGGGGAGCTGTTTTTT
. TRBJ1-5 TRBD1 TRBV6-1 CASSGQRQGGNQPQHF TGTGCCAGCAGTGGCCAAAGACAGGGAGGAAATCAGCCCCAGCATTTT
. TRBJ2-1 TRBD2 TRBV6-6 CASSTSGGASYNEQFF TGTGCCAGCAGTACTAGCGGGGGGGCATCCTACAATGAGCAGTTCTTC
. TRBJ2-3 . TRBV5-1 CASSLEQLTDTQYF TGCGCCAGCAGCTTGGAACAGTTAACAGATACGCAGTATTTT
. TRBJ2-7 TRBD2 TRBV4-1 CASSQGRGGLIEAAYEQYF TGCGCCAGCAGCCAAGGGCGGGGGGGGTTGATTGAGGCGGCCTACGAGCAGTACTTC
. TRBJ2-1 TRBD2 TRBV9 CASSETTSGGKYNEQFF TGTGCCAGCAGCGAAACGACTAGCGGGGGAAAGTACAATGAGCAGTTCTTC
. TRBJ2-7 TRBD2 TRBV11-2 CASRVAGDEQYF TGTGCCAGCAGAGTCGCGGGGGACGAGCAGTACTTC
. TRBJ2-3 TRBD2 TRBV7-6 CASSTGLAWTDTQYF TGTGCCAGCAGCACAGGACTAGCATGGACAGATACGCAGTATTTT
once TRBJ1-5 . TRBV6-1 CASSVELQDQPQHF TGTGCCAGCAGTGTTGAGCTACAGGATCAGCCCCAGCATTTT
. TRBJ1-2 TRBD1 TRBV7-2 CASSLGQGGYGYTF TGTGCCAGCAGCTTAGGTCAGGGGGGCTATGGCTACACCTTC
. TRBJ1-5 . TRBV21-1 CASSKGLGGRVPQHF TGTGCCAGCAGCAAAGGGTTGGGGGGGCGGGTGCCCCAGCATTTT
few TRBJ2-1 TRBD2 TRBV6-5 CASSYISGGRGNEQFF TGTGCCAGCAGTTATATATCGGGGGGGCGTGGAAATGAGCAGTTCTTC
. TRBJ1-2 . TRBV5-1 CASSASRDGYTF TGCGCCAGCAGCGCAAGCAGGGATGGCTACACCTTC
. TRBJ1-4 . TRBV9 CASSVGTPSQKLFF TGTGCCAGCAGCGTTGGGACACCCTCCCAGAAACTGTTTTTT
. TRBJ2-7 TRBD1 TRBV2 CASSRTGRLYEQYF TGTGCCAGCAGTCGGACAGGGCGTCTCTACGAGCAGTACTTC
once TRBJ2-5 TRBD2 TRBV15 CATSRDAGRAQETQYF TGTGCCACCAGCAGAGATGCAGGGAGGGCCCAAGAGACCCAGTACTTC
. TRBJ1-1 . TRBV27 CASSSTDDEAFF TGTGCCAGCAGTTCGACAGACGATGAAGCTTTCTTT
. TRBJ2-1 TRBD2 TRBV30 CAWTAGGNYNEQFF TGTGCCTGGACGGCGGGGGGGAACTACAATGAGCAGTTCTTC
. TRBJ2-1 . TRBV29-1 CSATPGVEQFF TGCAGCGCAACCCCGGGGGTAGAGCAGTTCTTC
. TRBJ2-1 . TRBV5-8 CASSSFYQVNEQFF TGTGCCAGCAGCTCGTTCTATCAGGTCAATGAGCAGTTCTTC
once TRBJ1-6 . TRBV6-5 CASSLQGENSPLHF TGTGCCAGCAGTTTACAGGGAGAAAATTCACCCCTCCACTTT
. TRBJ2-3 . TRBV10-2 CASSETGRGTDTQYF TGCGCCAGCAGTGAAACAGGGAGAGGCACAGATACGCAGTATTTT